The 23 T cell receptor beta chains reported below all come from one sample, sequenced in a study of T cells expressing NK-cell markers. TCRdb re-called the 5' RACE reads and gives one entry per CDR3 protein, without DNA. Its clone listing holds some 500,000 distinct CDR3 sequences. The sample taken for sequencing was blood T cells: a sorted CD56 or NKG2C T cell subset, CD4+ or CD8+ T cells, or bulk PBMC T cells (not recorded which). The source is a woman aged 45-65 years in good health.

J is TRBJ2-1 and V is TRBV7-6; TCRdb calls TRBD2, which cannot be checked without DNA. The germline CDR1 and CDR2 sequences are SGHVS and FNYEAQ. The CDR3 runs 17 residues. The CDR3 protein is CASSLGGTSSMFHEQFF. The full variable domain, with the rest looked up from reference TRBV7-6 and TRBJ2-1, is GAGVSQSPRYKVTKRGQDVALRCDPISGHVSLYWYRQALGQGPEFLTYFNYEAQQDKSGLPNDRFSAERPEGSISTLTIQRTEQRDSAMYRCASSLGGTSSMFHEQFFGPGTRLTVL.

V usage is TRBV5-1 and J usage is TRBJ2-7; with no DNA, the TCRdb D assignment of TRBD1 cannot be verified. The length of the CDR3 is 13 residues. Germline V gene sequence: CDR1 SGHRS, CDR2 YFSETQ. CDR3 loop: CASSITSGAEQYF.

This sequence joins TRBV21-1 and TRBJ2-3; TCRdb calls TRBD1, which cannot be checked without DNA. TRBV21-1 is a pseudogene. The CDR3 is made up of 15 amino acids. CDR3 sequence reads: CASSKAGTGQYTQYF.

This chain uses TRBV7-2 with TRBJ1-1; the TRBD1 assignment by TCRdb is unverifiable without DNA. The CDR3 is 14 amino acids. Germline V lookup: CDR1 SGHTA, CDR2 FQGNSA. CDR3 region: CASTPGPWGTEAFF.

This sequence joins TRBV10-3 and TRBJ2-1; TCRdb designates TRBD2, a call that cannot be tested without DNA. This CDR3 region has 15 residues. Germline V gene data show CDR1 as ENHRY and CDR2 as SYGVKD. The chain's CDR3 is CAISDGGGPRNEQFF.

This rearrangement joins TRBV11-2 to TRBJ2-6; TCRdb selects TRBD1, and the lack of DNA leaves this call unchecked. Per germline, CDR1 SGHAT and CDR2 FQNNGV. The length of the CDR3 is 17 residues. The chain's CDR3 is CASSLVGGGSGANVLTF.

V usage is TRBV12-3 or TRBV12-4 and J usage is TRBJ2-2; the D call from TCRdb, TRBD1, cannot be confirmed without DNA. The CDR3 covers 15 residues. The CDR3 loop reads CASRPTGAHTGELFF.

The rearrangement uses TRBV7-9 and TRBJ2-1. This CDR3 has 13 amino acids. Germline-derived CDR1 and CDR2 are SEHNR and FQNEAQ (reference sequence). The CDR3 sequence is CASSLAGNNEQFF. Full variable domain (remainder filled in from reference TRBV7-9 and TRBJ2-1): DTGVSQNPRHKITKRGQNVTFRCDPISEHNRLYWYRQTLGQGPEFLTYFQNEAQLEKSRLLSDRFSAERPKGSFSTLEIQRTEQGDSAMYLCASSLAGNNEQFFGPGTRLTVL.

CDR3 loop: CSVSLAGPQETQYF. The rearrangement joins TRBV29-1 to TRBJ2-5; lacking DNA, the TRBD2 call made by TCRdb goes unchecked. The length of the CDR3 is 14 residues. The germline gives CDR1 SQVTM, CDR2 ANQGSEA.

The chain uses TRBV11-2 and TRBJ1-1. CDR3 length equals 12 residues. The V gene's germline CDR1 is SGHAT and CDR2 FQNNGV. CDR3 region: CASSLSGAEAFF.

This chain links TRBV21-1 with TRBJ2-2. TRBV21-1 is a known pseudogene. The CDR3 is made up of 16 amino acids. CDR3 amino acids: CASSRVGVANTGELFF.

The V and J genes are TRBV15 and TRBJ1-5. The CDR3 is 15 amino acids. Germline assignment: CDR1 LNHNV and CDR2 YYDKDF (reference sequence). The CDR3 loop is CATSRDRPSNQPQHF.

The rearrangement joins TRBV6-1 to TRBJ2-2. This CDR3 spans 15 amino acids. The germline V gene has CDR1 MNHNS and CDR2 SASEGT. The chain's CDR3 is CASTRGTADTGELFF.

The chain links TRBV7-6 to TRBJ1-2; the TRBD1 assignment by TCRdb is unverifiable without DNA. Germline assignment: CDR1 SGHVS and CDR2 FNYEAQ. The CDR3 is 14 amino acids. CDR3 sequence reads: CASSLDDRGYGYTF.

The chain combines TRBV5-1 with TRBJ2-1; there is no DNA to check the TCRdb D call of TRBD2. This CDR3 comprises 14 residues. Looked up from germline, CDR1 is SGHRS and CDR2 is YFSETQ. This CDR3 reads CASKGGSLINEQFF.

V usage is TRBV6-1 and J usage is TRBJ2-3; without DNA, the TCRdb call of TRBD2 cannot be checked. The CDR3 consists of 16 residues. Germline loops: CDR1 MNHNS, CDR2 SASEGT. CDR3 in amino acids: CASSGTSGSPTDTQYF.

V and J are TRBV27 and TRBJ2-1; without DNA, the TCRdb call of TRBD1 cannot be checked. The germline V gene has CDR1 MNHEY and CDR2 SMNVEV (reference sequence). CDR3 size: 13 residues. The CDR3 here is CASSLLRGHEQFF.

The V and J genes are TRBV27 and TRBJ1-2; TCRdb's D call, TRBD1, is unchecked because there is no DNA. This CDR3 contains 13 residues. In germline, CDR1 is MNHEY, CDR2 SMNVEV (reference sequence). The chain's CDR3 is CASSTTGIYGYTF.

This chain's CDR3 is CASSSTGRDEQFF. The V and J genes are TRBV3-1 and TRBJ2-1; the TRBD2 assignment by TCRdb is unverifiable without DNA. The CDR3 is 13 residues long. Germline V CDR1 and CDR2: LGHDT, YNNKEL (reference sequence).

The CDR3 loop is CASSYWSVGTGETQYF. The chain joins TRBV6-5 to TRBJ2-5. The CDR3 spans 16 residues. The germline CDR1 and CDR2 sequences are MNHEY and SVGAGI.

The V gene is TRBV4-1, the J gene TRBJ2-1; TCRdb indicates TRBD2, and absent DNA this call remains unverified. Per germline, CDR1 MGHRA and CDR2 YSYEKL. CDR3 length equals 17 residues. CDR3 residues: CASSQDQTSGRYNEQFF.

This chain's CDR3 is CASSSSPGGPYEQYF. This rearrangement joins TRBV7-8 to TRBJ2-7. Germline loops: CDR1 SGHVS, CDR2 FQNEAQ. This CDR3 spans 15 amino acids.

The J gene is TRBJ2-5, the V gene TRBV7-9. Germline assignment: CDR1 SEHNR and CDR2 FQNEAQ (reference sequence). CDR3 length: 13 residues. The CDR3 reads CASGGGNEETQYF.